This TCR beta chain was captured by sequencing in a study of cytomegalovirus exposure and HLA in healthy donors (dated by TCRdb to the late 2010s). General notes on the study: In an earlier analysis of approximately 640 of the donors, approximately 260 Gb of sequence data and 120 million or so unique TCR beta sequences from about 190 million T cells were reported. Approximately 300 gigabases of sequencing data and around 80 million unique TCR sequences made up an early release that covered fewer than 650 HLA-typed donors. Among the roughly 390 genotyped donors, under 90% belonged to the genetic ancestry cluster associated with self-reported Caucasian donors. The study aimed to test whether signatures of past pathogen exposure could be identified by cataloging public T cell receptors. The T cell repertoires of 666 subjects were profiled by immunosequencing and related to cytomegalovirus serostatus. Along with the roughly 700-subject first cohort, a separate validation cohort of 120 different subjects was used. To predict cytomegalovirus infection status, the study brought together high-throughput TCR immunosequencing, statistical association of individual TCRs with disease status, and machine learning. In a later analysis, previously published TCR beta repertoires from fewer than 750 donors were re-analyzed and high-resolution HLA genotyping was added so that TCR occurrence patterns could be studied. In the later analysis, no new phenotypic data were used to find candidate immune exposures; instead, reliance was placed on TCR beta sequences and their occurrence across donors. In an earlier analysis of 587 of the donors, high-throughput TCR beta sequencing was used to judge whether each TCR beta V gene segment behaved as functional or pseudogenic. Donor age, sex, ethnicity and CMV serostatus were compiled alongside the repertoire data. A later genetic analysis used genome-wide SNP genotypes for about 60% of the roughly 700 donors, treating that subset as a discovery cohort. All discovery cohort repertoires had been generated on a single sequencing platform. HLA typing included class I and class II loci at four-digit resolution. Typing coverage differed by locus: A, B, C, DRB1 and DQB1 were typed in about 620-640 donors, DQA1 in 522, DPA1 in approximately 600, and DPB1 in roughly 470. Roughly 5 DR-DQ haplotypes were handled as single units for association and clustering, since linkage in the cohort was strong. Among roughly 370 genotyped donors of the cohort, an average of around 240,000 unique TCR beta nucleotide sequences were sequenced per donor, approximately 20% of them non-productive.

What the work shows at the level of the full study, not this receptor alone: Linkage disequilibrium might explain the correlated functional status among segregating V segments, but an unknown experimental factor could not be excluded. Because HLA typing was missing for some donors at each locus, association tests included only the typed subset. A later genetic analysis reported fewer N-insertions in productive TCRs among donors in an Asian-associated ancestry cluster than the roughly 690-donor mean. Broadly in line with IMGT annotations, most TCR beta V segments showed up in productive rearrangements about 90% or about 30% of the time in an earlier analysis of 450 to 600 of the donors. Compared with equally common non-associated chains, HLA-associated TCR beta chains in a later analysis were more clonally expanded and had lower generation probabilities. The only immune exposure information available for the cohort was CMV serostatus. When HLA alleles, especially DR and DQ, strongly co-occurred, attributing TCR associations to individual alleles was difficult. A later genetic analysis associated a missense DCLRE1C variant with V-gene and J-gene trimming of TCR beta chains, and an independent cohort replicated the association. The 87-base-pair reads could not distinguish some IMGT-functional V segments, including TRBV6-2 and TRBV6-3, so those segments were excluded. A group of highly shared sequence variants was considered likely to be a technical artifact of the sequencing pipeline. A further reported finding was that TCR beta sequences accurately predicted the HLA-A and HLA-B alleles for most subjects in the first cohort. In both the original and validation cohorts, the classifier was reported to diagnose cytomegalovirus status with high specificity and sensitivity. According to a later analysis, parvovirus B19, influenza, CMV and Epstein-Barr virus appeared linked to several top co-occurrence clusters. The authors suggested that the approach could potentially be generalized to other disease states and immunological phenotypes. A total of about 150 TCR beta chains were listed by the study as associated with cytomegalovirus. In a later analysis, 16,951 TCR beta sequences were associated with specific HLA alleles at a false discovery rate of 0.05. A few of the identified cytomegalovirus-associated TCR beta chains were confirmed in vitro to be specific for cytomegalovirus antigens. This cohort had only TCR beta chains sequenced, and the lack of alpha or paired-chain data limited which features could be detected. Roughly uniform sequencing depth across donors was assumed in presence/absence analyses, although this assumption may not hold. According to a later analysis, most CMV-associated TCR beta chains appeared to be HLA-restricted, and the HLA associations seemed to be driven largely by CMV exposure. Most TCR sequences were seen in very few donors, while some public TCRs were found in many individuals. In a later analysis, the rate of TCR association differed among HLA loci, with DRB1 alleles having the most associated TCRs and HLA-C alleles having the fewest. The earlier analysis of 587 of the donors excluded 15 to 20 rarely observed V segments, including chromosome 9 orphons, because counts were too low.

The cysteine opens and the phenylalanine closes a CDR3 of 21 amino acids. The sequence is cut down to CDR3 DNA, 63 bases in frame from base 1. The CDR1 and CDR2 encoded by the germline V gene are LGHNA and YNFKEQ. V and J lose 0 bases and 1 base, and a span of 25 bases separates them. The cohort was made up of around 720 healthy bone marrow donors. At the time of sampling, every cohort member was nominally healthy, though immune exposures that went unrecorded were likely present. The donor was CMV seropositive and belonged to the group of 250 to 350 seropositive cohort members. A peripheral blood sample was collected from each donor, and TCR beta sequencing was performed on peripheral blood mononuclear cells. The Qiagen DNeasy Blood Extraction Kit was used to extract genomic DNA from the blood cell samples. Note on this clone: The clone's antigen remains unknown. Base qualities are not at hand, and no much larger clone is one base apart.

Libraries were prepared through the immunoSEQ multiplex PCR assay. For the multiplex PCR, a mixture combining 60 forward primers for TCR Vbeta segments and 13 reverse primers for TCR Jbeta segments was used. A multiplex PCR assay on genomic DNA amplified the CDR3 region of rearranged TCR beta genes. The Illumina HiSeq System was used to sequence the amplified TCR beta libraries as 87-base-pair reads. In the source study's methods: A later analysis counted tens of millions of unique TCR beta chains across the 500 to 850 repertoires, and about 10 million of these chains were shared by at least two donors. To remove PCR and sequencing errors, raw reads were error-corrected and collapsed into unique sequences using a nearest-neighbor algorithm that merged closely related sequences. Alignment of CDR3 sequences to IMGT reference sequences was used to assign V, D and J gene segments. For a sequence to be retained, at least a six-nucleotide match to both a V gene segment and a J gene segment was required. Rearrangements were classified as productive when the CDR3 lacked stop codons and remained in frame with V and J, and all other rearrangements were classified as non-productive. Following IMGT convention, CDR3 was defined as the stretch from the second conserved V-encoded cysteine up to the conserved J-encoded phenylalanine. The earlier analysis of roughly 590 of the donors excluded sequences that lacked an unambiguous match to a single V gene segment. An earlier analysis of several hundred of the donors classified V segments as functional when productive rearrangements were above 56.7% and as segregating when the standard deviation between donors was above 5%. A statistical classification framework was developed to diagnose cytomegalovirus status using the catalog of TCR beta chain sequences. A later analysis assigned V and J genes by comparing TCR nucleotide sequences with IMGT/GENE-DB human TR gene sequences. The TCRdist pipeline was used in a later analysis to assign CDR3 sequences and most-parsimonious VDJ recombination scenarios. A later analysis defined each TCR beta chain by its CDR3 amino acid sequence plus V-gene family, and excluded reads lacking a unique V-gene family. In a later analysis, a few hundred highly shared, low-generation-probability nucleotide sequences were removed to address suspected cross-contamination and a sequencing artifact. In a later analysis, a clonal expansion index was calculated for each public chain from normalized within-repertoire ranks of inferred template counts. Generation probabilities in a later analysis came from a VDJ recombination model fitted to out-of-frame rearrangements, and those results were checked against IGoR. In a later analysis, TCR-TCR, TCR-HLA and TCR-CMV co-occurrence was scored with hypergeometric tests, and a repertoire-size bias correction was applied to TCR pairs. False discovery rates were estimated in a later analysis by permuting HLA or CMV assignments 20 times. In a later analysis, co-occurring TCRs were grouped using DBSCAN, and TCRdist sequence similarity was added for clustering within HLA-allele-positive subsets. Repertoires with fewer than 30,000 or more than 120,000 public chains, plus five repertoires with anomalous nucleotide sharing, were excluded from co-occurrence clustering. What TCRdb holds here is the immuneACCESS table cut down to in-frame rearrangements. Part of the clones is not present; checked against another copy, under half of the missing clones reflect an unresolved V gene, and the others are unexplained. V and J calls and clone size are copied from that table; D and trimming were computed from the DNA. The sample table holds 160,000 or so clones, of which more than 60% were seen once. The biggest ten clones account for approximately 7% of the sample.

Rearrangement joined TRBV4-2 to TRBJ2-4; the D gene is unclear. The material sequenced was PBMCs. The clonotype was recovered from a woman in her 40s in good health and CMV-seropositive. The base sequence is TGTGCCAGCAGCCAAGATCTTTTCCGTGGGCGAACGACGTCGGCCAAAAACATTCAGTACTTC. Its translation is CASSQDLFRGRTTSAKNIQYF.